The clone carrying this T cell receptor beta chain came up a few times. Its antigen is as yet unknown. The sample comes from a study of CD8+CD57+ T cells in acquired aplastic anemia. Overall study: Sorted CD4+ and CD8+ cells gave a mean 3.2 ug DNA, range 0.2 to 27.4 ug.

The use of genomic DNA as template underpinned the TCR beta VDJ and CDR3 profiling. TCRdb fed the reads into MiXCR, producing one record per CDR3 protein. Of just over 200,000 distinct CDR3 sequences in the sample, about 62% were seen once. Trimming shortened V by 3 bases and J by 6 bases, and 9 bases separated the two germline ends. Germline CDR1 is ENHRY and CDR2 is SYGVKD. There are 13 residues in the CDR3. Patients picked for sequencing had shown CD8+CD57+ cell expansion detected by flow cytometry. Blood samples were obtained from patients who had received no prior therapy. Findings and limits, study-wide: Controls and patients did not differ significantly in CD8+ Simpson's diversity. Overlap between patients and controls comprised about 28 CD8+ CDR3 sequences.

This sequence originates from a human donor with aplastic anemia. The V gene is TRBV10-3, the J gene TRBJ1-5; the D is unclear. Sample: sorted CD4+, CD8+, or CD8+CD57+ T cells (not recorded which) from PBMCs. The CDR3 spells CAISDHPGQPQHF. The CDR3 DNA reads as TGTGCCATCAGTGATCACCCGGGTCAGCCCCAGCATTTT.